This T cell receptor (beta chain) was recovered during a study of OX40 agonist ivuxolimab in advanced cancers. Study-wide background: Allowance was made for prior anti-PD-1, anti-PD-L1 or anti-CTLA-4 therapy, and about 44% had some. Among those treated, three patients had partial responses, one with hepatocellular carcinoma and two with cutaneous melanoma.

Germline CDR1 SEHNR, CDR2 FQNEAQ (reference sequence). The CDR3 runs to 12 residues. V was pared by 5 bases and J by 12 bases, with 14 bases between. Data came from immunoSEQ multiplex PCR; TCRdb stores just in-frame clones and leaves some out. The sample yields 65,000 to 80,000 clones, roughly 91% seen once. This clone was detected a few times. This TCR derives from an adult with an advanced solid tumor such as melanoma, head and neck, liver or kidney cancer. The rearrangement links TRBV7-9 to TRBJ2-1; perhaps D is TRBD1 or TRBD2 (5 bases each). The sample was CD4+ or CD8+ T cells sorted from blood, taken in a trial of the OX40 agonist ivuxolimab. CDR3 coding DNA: TGTGCCAGCAGCGCCTTCCTAGGGACGCAGTTCTTC. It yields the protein CASSAFLGTQFF.